These 22 T cell receptor beta chains were all obtained from the same sample, sequenced in a study of T cells in Graves' hyperthyroidism and ophthalmopathy. Amplification of TCR beta CDR3 regions was performed using RNA transcripts as template. The HTBI primer set served for first-round RT-PCR of the TCR CDR3. TCRdb used MiXCR to reprocess the multiplex PCR reads, holding one entry per CDR3 protein. The sample lists more than 650,000 distinct CDR3 sequences; 11% to 15% were seen once. The sample taken for sequencing was blood. The receptor source for this set is a woman aged 18 to 35 with Graves' hyperthyroidism.

This clonotype was recorded a few times. The V and J genes are TRBV4-2 and TRBJ1-5; possibly TRBD1 for D (5 bases). The germline V gene encodes CDR1 LGHNA and CDR2 YNFKEQ. This CDR3 is 15 amino acids long. Trimming took off 0 bases at V and 4 bases at J, with 10 bases between the two ends. CDR3 sequence reads: CASSQDDSRNQPQHF. The CDR3, as DNA: TGTGCCAGCAGCCAAGACGACAGCCGAAATCAGCCCCAGCATTTT.

The table lists this clonotype with many counts. The rearrangement links TRBV6-2 or TRBV6-3 to TRBJ2-3; D possibly matches TRBD1 or TRBD2 (6 bases each). The length of the CDR3 is 14 residues. Germline V gene data show CDR1 as MNHEY and CDR2 as SVGEGT. The V end lost 3 bases, the J end lost 5 bases, and 12 bases lay between the germline ends. CDR3 nucleotide sequence: TGTGCCAGCAGTTATGGGGGGCAAGAAGATACGCAGTATTTT. Protein product: CASSYGGQEDTQYF.

This clonotype was seen ten or more times. The J gene is TRBJ2-1, the V gene TRBV5-1; tentative D call: TRBD2 (5 bases). The CDR3 is made up of 13 amino acids. Germline V gene data show CDR1 as SGHRS and CDR2 as YFSETQ. The V end was cut by 0 bases, the J end by 9 bases, with 10 bases between. The CDR3 sequence is CASSLDAAGEQFF. CDR3 DNA: TGCGCCAGCAGCTTGGACGCGGCGGGTGAGCAGTTCTTC.

In its sample, this clonotype was seen many times. The rearrangement uses TRBV11-3 and TRBJ2-3; the match to TRBD2 covers 8 bases. V gave up 1 base and J gave up 3 bases; unmatched junction bases: 6. CDR1 and CDR2 (germline): SGHNT, YENEEA. The CDR3 consists of 16 residues. As DNA, the CDR3 is TGTGCCAGCAGCTTAGTGGCGGGAGGTAAAACAGATACGCAGTATTTT. Its protein is CASSLVAGGKTDTQYF.

This clonotype was recorded at least ten times. V and J are TRBV2 and TRBJ2-1; D might be TRBD2 (5 bases). With 6 bases removed from V and 9 bases from J, the gap between germline ends came to 9 bases. This CDR3 spans 11 amino acids. The germline CDR1 and CDR2 sequences are SNHLY and FYNNEI. CDR3 DNA: TGTGCCAGCAGGAAGGCGGGTGAGCAGTTCTTC. This gives the protein CASRKAGEQFF.

Many counts were recorded for this clonotype. This chain connects TRBV11-2 to TRBJ1-4, with D perhaps TRBD1 (5 bases). This CDR3 is built from 17 residues. V lost 5 bases, J lost 4 bases, and 20 bases lay in between. Germline V gives CDR1 SGHAT, CDR2 FQNNGV. The CDR3 loop is CASSLPRGRAVNEKLFF. CDR3 DNA sequence: TGTGCCAGCAGCCTCCCCCGGGGACGTGCCGTTAATGAAAAACTGTTTTTT.

The sample holds many counts of this clonotype. The chain joins TRBV7-8 to TRBJ1-1; the match to TRBD1 covers 7 bases. Trimming cost V 4 bases and J 11 bases; bases outside gene matches: 10. The V gene's germline CDR1 is SGHVS and CDR2 FQNEAQ. The CDR3 has 13 residues. This CDR3 is CASSSGQSHLAFF. CDR3 nucleotide sequence: TGTGCCAGCAGCTCGGGACAGAGTCATTTGGCTTTCTTT. Full variable domain (missing parts from reference TRBV7-8 and TRBJ1-1): GAGVSQSPRYKVAKRGQDVALRCDPISGHVSLFWYQQALGQGPEFLTYFQNEAQLDKSGLPSDRFFAERPEGSVSTLKIQRTQQEDSAVYLCASSSGQSHLAFFGQGTRLTVV.

This clonotype was observed a few times. V usage is TRBV5-8 and J usage is TRBJ1-5; no definite D call. CDR1 is SGHTS and CDR2 is YDEGEE in the germline V gene. Trimming took 4 bases from V and 7 from J, leaving 21 bases between them. This CDR3 spans 16 amino acids. For the CDR3, the DNA is TGTGCCAGCAGCACTGCCCCGAAGGCCCGGACGCAGCCCCAGCATTTT. As protein: CASSTAPKARTQPQHF.

There are a few counts of this clonotype. A single base separates this from a much larger clone, so it may be a read error. The chain carries TRBV30 and TRBJ2-7; possibly TRBD2 for D (7 bases). The CDR3 runs to 14 residues. CDR1 and CDR2 (germline): GTSNPN, SVGIG (reference sequence). The CDR3 DNA is TGTGCCTGGAGCCACGGGGGCGGGGGCTACGAGCAGTGCTTC. Protein product: CAWSHGGGGYEQCF.

There are a few counts of this clonotype. This sequence joins TRBV7-9 and TRBJ2-7, with TRBD1 matching over 10 bases. This CDR3 has 21 residues. Germline V gives CDR1 SEHNR, CDR2 FQNEAQ (reference sequence). The trim removed 4 bases at V and 3 bases at J, leaving 24 bases unmatched. The CDR3 loop reads CASSSSPGQGETYGLHYEQYF. In DNA, the CDR3 is TGTGCCAGCAGCTCCTCCCCCGGACAGGGGGAAACCTACGGGCTCCACTACGAGCAGTACTTC. Complete variable domain (other parts from reference TRBV7-9 and TRBJ2-7): DTGVSQNPRHKITKRGQNVTFRCDPISEHNRLYWYRQTLGQGPEFLTYFQNEAQLEKSRLLSDRFSAERPKGSFSTLEIQRTEQGDSAMYLCASSSSPGQGETYGLHYEQYFGPGTRLTVT.

This clonotype was found many times. This rearrangement joins TRBV5-1 to TRBJ2-7, with TRBD2 matching over 8 bases. The V segment lost 0 bases and the J segment 0 bases; nucleotides outside the gene matches: 8. The CDR3 length is 17 residues. Looked up from germline, CDR1 is SGHRS and CDR2 is YFSETQ. The CDR3 nucleotides read TGCGCCAGCAGCTTGGGTTCGGCTAGCGGGTTCTCCTACGAGCAGTACTTC. Translation gives CASSLGSASGFSYEQYF.

This clonotype was found many times. The CDR3 loop reads CASGRNTRNTGELFF. The CDR3 DNA reads as TGTGCCAGCGGGCGAAACACTAGGAACACCGGGGAGCTGTTTTTT. The chain has TRBV27 and TRBJ2-2; the D gene is possibly TRBD2 (5 bases). V was clipped by 8 bases and J by 1 base, with 14 bases between them. The CDR3 extends over 15 amino acids. Germline CDR1 MNHEY, CDR2 SMNVEV (reference sequence).

This clonotype was counted a few times. J is TRBJ2-7 and V is TRBV2, with D unclear. The V end was cut by 4 bases, the J end by 2 bases, with 12 bases between. CDR3 size: 14 residues. Germline CDR1 and CDR2: SNHLY and FYNNEI. The CDR3 coding sequence is TGTGCCAGCAGTGGGGCGTCGGTCGCCTACGAGCAGTACTTC. This sequence encodes CASSGASVAYEQYF. Complete variable domain (other parts from reference TRBV2 and TRBJ2-7): EPEVTQTPSHQVTQMGQEVILRCVPISNHLYFYWYRQILGQKVEFLVSFYNNEISEKSEIFDDQFSVERPDGSNFTLKIRSTKLEDSAMYFCASSGASVAYEQYFGPGTRLTVT.

The chain employs TRBV28 and TRBJ1-2; 7 bases fit TRBD1. CDR1 is MDHEN and CDR2 is SYDVKM in the germline V gene. After removal of 4 bases from V and 13 bases from J, the junction contained 9 bases not matched to a gene. CDR3 length: 12 amino acids. In DNA, the CDR3 is TGTGCCAGCAGTTCCCTCGCGACAGGGAGCACCTTC. Protein product: CASSSLATGSTF.

The chain combines TRBV7-2 with TRBJ2-1; 7 positions match TRBD2. Unmatched junction bases numbered 15, after V lost 1 base and J lost 9 bases. Germline V gene data show CDR1 as SGHTA and CDR2 as FQGNSA. The CDR3 loop spans 17 amino acids. CDR3 in DNA: TGTGCCAGCAGCTTAGAATGGGACTATGTGAACCGGGGTGAGCAGTTCTTC. Translated: CASSLEWDYVNRGEQFF.

There are many counts of this clonotype. This chain uses TRBV4-1 with TRBJ1-5, with D perhaps matching TRBD1 (6 bases). Germline V gene lookup returns CDR1 MGHRA and CDR2 YSYEKL. V lost 0 bases, J lost 5 bases, and 14 bases lay in between. The CDR3 runs to 16 residues. CDR3 in amino acids: CASSQEGRGLDQPQHF. The CDR3 DNA reads TGCGCCAGCAGCCAAGAAGGCAGGGGTTTGGATCAGCCCCAGCATTTT.

This clonotype was detected ten times or more. CDR3 nucleotides: TGTGCCATCACCTGGACTAGCGGGAATCAAGAGACCCAGTACTTC. Encoded protein: CAITWTSGNQETQYF. The chain has TRBV10-3 and TRBJ2-5; 12 bases map to TRBD2. The V and J ends lost 7 bases and 2 bases, in that order; junction bases with no gene match: 5. This CDR3 contains 15 residues. Germline CDR1 ENHRY, CDR2 SYGVKD.

This clonotype was seen more than once but under ten times. The chain joins TRBV12-3 or TRBV12-4 to TRBJ2-4; D is ambiguous. The ends were cut back, 8 bases at V and 10 bases at J, with 9 bases in the middle. The CDR3 totals 10 residues. The CDR3 nucleotides read TGTGCCAGCCGCCCAGAAATTCAGTACTTC. This gives the protein CASRPEIQYF.

Concerning this clonotype itself: Its ends do not fully match the called genes, so a read error is possible. The V and J genes are TRBV7-9 and TRBJ2-7; 8 bases map to TRBD2. The V gene's germline CDR1 is SEHNR and CDR2 FQNEAQ (reference sequence). CDR3 length: 20 residues. CDR3 sequence: CASSPLGKAHLTSVAYEQHF. CDR3 in DNA: TGTGCCAGCAGCCCCCTCGGGAAAGCCCATTTGACTAGCGTAGCCTACGAGCAGCACTTC.

CDR3 region: CASTRGAGELFF. The CDR3 DNA reads TGTGCCAGCACCCGAGGGGCCGGGGAGCTGTTTTTT. The chain carries TRBV6-2 or TRBV6-3 and TRBJ2-2; D may match TRBD1 or TRBD2 (5 bases each). V shed 7 bases and J shed 6 bases, with 9 bases lying between them. This CDR3 has 12 amino acids. In germline, CDR1 is MNHEY, CDR2 SVGEGT.

This chain connects TRBV20-1 to TRBJ2-1; D is possibly TRBD2 (6 bases). The ends were cut back, 0 bases at V and 2 bases at J, with 17 bases in the middle. The CDR3 length is 17 residues. Per germline, CDR1 DFQATT and CDR2 SNEGSKA (reference sequence). The CDR3 is CSAREIPSGGPYNEQFF. The CDR3 DNA sequence: TGCAGTGCTAGAGAGATCCCCTCCGGGGGTCCCTACAATGAGCAGTTCTTC.

This clonotype occurred many times. The chain couples TRBV4-1 to TRBJ1-5, with 8 bases fitting TRBD1. CDR3 length: 18 residues. CDR1 and CDR2 from the germline V gene are MGHRA and YSYEKL. The ends lost 4 bases at V and 4 bases at J; junction bases unmatched: 15. This CDR3 reads CASSPRPLQGGLNQPQHF. CDR3 in DNA: TGCGCCAGCAGCCCCCGCCCTTTACAGGGGGGACTAAATCAGCCCCAGCATTTT.